The clone carrying this T cell receptor beta chain was counted only a few times. Antigen specificity is unknown. Other DNA sequences in this specimen translate into the identical CDR3. This record belongs to a study of beta chain features in type 1 diabetes. About the research overall: Healthy donors and patients had similar age, gender and cell yields.

Notes on the study in general: Possibly, sequencing cDNA over-represented cells that had high TCR expression levels.

Reverse transcribing all isolated RNA meant expressed TCRB transcripts were sequenced. Sequenced by immunoSEQ multiplex PCR; TCRdb stores in-frame clones only, minus some. The table has about 240,000 clones, 25% to 30% seen once. V lost 2 bases and J lost 2, with 6 bases in between. Germline loops: CDR1 SGHTA, CDR2 FQGNSA. This CDR3 is 13 amino acids long. The rearrangement uses TRBV7-2 and TRBJ1-1; no firm D call. The receptor was isolated from a man aged 25-40 years in good health. Sequencing was performed on central memory CD4+ T cells from blood. The DNA for the CDR3 is TGTGCCAGCAGCTTAAGGGCTAACACTGAAGCTTTCTTT. Translation gives CASSLRANTEAFF.